This T cell receptor (beta chain) was captured in a study of T cells after yellow fever vaccination. Via MiXCR, TCRdb re-called the 5' RACE reads, giving one row per CDR3 protein. The data show hundreds of thousands of distinct CDR3 sequences, approximately 13% seen once. The V end lost 7 bases, the J end lost 6 bases, and 10 bases lay between the germline ends. This CDR3 region has 12 residues. Per the germline V gene, CDR1 is ENHRY and CDR2 is SYGVKD. This specimen was PBMCs, taken on the day of the yellow fever booster vaccination. The chain couples TRBV10-3 to TRBJ2-1; no clear D. The source is a young man who received the YFV17D yellow fever vaccine. The chain's CDR3 is CAIKGSPNEQFF. In DNA, the CDR3 is TGTGCCATCAAGGGTAGCCCCAATGAGCAGTTCTTC.